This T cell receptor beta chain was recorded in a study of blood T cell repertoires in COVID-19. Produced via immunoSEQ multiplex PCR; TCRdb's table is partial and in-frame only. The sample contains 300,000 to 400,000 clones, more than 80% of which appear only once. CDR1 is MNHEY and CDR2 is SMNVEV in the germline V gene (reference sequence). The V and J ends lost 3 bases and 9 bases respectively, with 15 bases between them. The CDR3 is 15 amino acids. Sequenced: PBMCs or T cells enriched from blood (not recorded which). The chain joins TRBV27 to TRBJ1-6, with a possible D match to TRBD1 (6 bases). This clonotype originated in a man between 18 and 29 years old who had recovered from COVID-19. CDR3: CASSFSGGRVSPLHF. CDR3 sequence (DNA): TGTGCCAGCAGTTTCTCGGGGGGCAGGGTTTCACCCCTCCACTTT.